The 28 T cell receptor beta chains given below trace back to one sample, sequenced in a study of blood T cells in healthy people across ages. A sample-barcoded 5' primer and a J-beta primer mix were used in a second PCR of about 7 to 12 cycles. Each CDR3 protein is one row after TCRdb ran MiXCR on the 5' RACE reads. The sample records about 780,000 distinct CDR3 sequences, 35% to 60% being singletons. The specimen was blood. These receptor sequences come from a man older than 75 in good health.

This clonotype was recorded a few times. The rearrangement links TRBV6-5 to TRBJ2-5, with 8 bases aligning to TRBD1. The better agreement between TRBJ2-7 and the DNA end casts doubt on the J call. The CDR3 is made up of 15 amino acids. Germline-derived CDR1 and CDR2 are MNHEY and SVGAGI. The CDR3 reads CASSYSAGGFDEQYF. The CDR3 DNA reads as TGTGCCAGCAGTTACTCGGCAGGGGGCTTCGACGAGCAGTACTTC.

This clonotype came up a few times. Possible read error: a much larger clone is one base away. V usage is TRBV3-1 and J usage is TRBJ2-1; TRBD2 matches at 9 bases. V was clipped by 7 bases and J by 7 bases; unmatched bases: 11. This CDR3 contains 15 residues. CDR1 is LGHDT, CDR2 YNNKEL, per germline (reference sequence). CDR3 sequence: CASTPMVAGANEQFF. The CDR3 bases are TGTGCCAGCACCCCCATGGTAGCGGGAGCTAATGAGCAGTTCTTC.

To note about this clonotype: Germline and junction disagree at one end, which may indicate a read error. This chain uses TRBV7-2 with TRBJ2-3; no definite D call. CDR1 SGHTA and CDR2 FQGNSA come from the germline V gene. The CDR3 totals 13 residues. The CDR3 coding sequence is TGTGCCGGCAGCTTATTCCCTTTCAATACGCAGTATTTT. It translates to CAGSLFPFNTQYF.

The chain couples TRBV29-1 to TRBJ2-5; the D gene is possibly TRBD2 (6 bases). The CDR3 runs 12 residues. Trimming removed 6 bases at V and 1 base at J, with 9 bases between. Germline V gives CDR1 SQVTM, CDR2 ANQGSEA. Here the CDR3 DNA reads TGCAGCGTCGAGACTAGCCAAGAGACCCAGTACTTC. Amino acid sequence: CSVETSQETQYF.

The table lists this clonotype with a few counts. The rearrangement uses TRBV12-3 or TRBV12-4 and TRBJ2-2, with 10 nucleotides matching TRBD2. The CDR3 has 17 residues. J was trimmed by 3 bases and V by 5 bases; bases with no gene match: 9. The CDR3 here is CASSPPRLAGYTGELFF. CDR3 coding DNA: TGTGCCAGCAGTCCCCCCCGACTAGCGGGCTACACCGGGGAGCTGTTTTTT.

Only a few counts were recorded for this clonotype. The rearrangement uses TRBV12-3 or TRBV12-4 and TRBJ1-1; 10 positions match TRBD1. The J segment lost 6 bases and the V segment lost 6 bases, leaving 4 bases of the junction unmatched. CDR3 length equals 13 residues. CDR3 amino acids: CASRGQGLPEAFF. CDR3 nucleotide sequence: TGTGCCAGCAGGGGACAGGGGTTACCTGAAGCTTTCTTT.

The J gene is TRBJ1-2, the V gene TRBV7-2; D might be TRBD1 (5 bases). This CDR3 region has 15 residues. Trimming left V 7 bases short and J 2 bases short, with 17 bases between. Germline CDR1 SGHTA, CDR2 FQGNSA. The CDR3 region is CASTQGRVGNYGYTF. CDR3 nucleotides: TGTGCCAGCACCCAAGGCAGGGTAGGAAACTATGGCTACACCTTC.

A few counts support this clonotype. The chain uses TRBV5-1 and TRBJ2-7; possible D gene TRBD1, 5 bases. V shed 7 bases and J shed 3 bases, with 17 bases lying between them. This CDR3 is built from 14 residues. The germline V gene encodes CDR1 SGHRS and CDR2 YFSETQ. CDR3 residues: CASGTGAGVYEQYF. CDR3 sequence (DNA): TGCGCCAGCGGAACTGGGGCAGGCGTCTACGAGCAGTACTTC.

The table lists this clonotype with many counts. The chain links TRBV12-3 or TRBV12-4 to TRBJ1-2; a weak D match, TRBD1 (5 bases). The V gene lost 2 bases and the J gene lost 8 bases, with 15 bases spanning the gap. This CDR3 region has 14 residues. CDR3 in amino acids: CASSLFVGAEGYTF. CDR3 coding DNA: TGTGCCAGCAGTTTATTCGTAGGGGCGGAGGGCTACACCTTC.

The chain combines TRBV20-1 with TRBJ1-3; D is undetermined. This CDR3 has 12 residues. Deletions cut 1 base from V and 6 bases from J, with 7 bases between. Germline loops: CDR1 DFQATT, CDR2 SNEGSKA (reference sequence). DNA of the CDR3: TGCAGTGCTAGAGGGGCAGTAAACACCATATATTTT. It codes for CSARGAVNTIYF.

This clonotype occurred once. The chain combines TRBV5-1 with TRBJ2-1, with 8 bases lining up with TRBD2. CDR3 size: 14 residues. Germline V gene data show CDR1 as SGHRS and CDR2 as YFSETQ. The J segment lost 6 bases and the V segment lost 2 bases, leaving 4 bases of the junction unmatched. The CDR3 DNA is TGCGCCAGCAGCTTCGGGGGGGCGCCCAATGAGCAGTTCTTC. Translation: CASSFGGAPNEQFF.

V usage is TRBV15 and J usage is TRBJ2-5, with D unclear. CDR1 and CDR2 (germline): LNHNV, YYDKDF (reference sequence). CDR3 length: 13 amino acids. The ends were cut back, 6 bases at V and 1 base at J, with 9 bases in the middle. The CDR3 sequence is CATRDRAQETQYF. The CDR3 DNA reads as TGTGCCACCAGAGACCGGGCCCAAGAGACCCAGTACTTC.

The chain recombines TRBV28 with TRBJ1-6, with TRBD1 as a possible D gene (5 bases). V was pared by 2 bases and J by 5 bases, with 10 bases between. CDR3 length equals 15 residues. CDR1 MDHEN and CDR2 SYDVKM come from the germline V gene. This CDR3 is CASSLGDRNNSPLHF. In DNA form, the CDR3 reads TGTGCCAGCAGTTTAGGGGACCGAAATAATTCACCCCTCCACTTT.

The genes are TRBV6-5 and TRBJ2-1; maybe TRBD2 (6 bases). The V gene lost 2 bases and the J gene lost 6 bases, with 8 bases spanning the gap. This CDR3 contains 13 residues. Germline lookup yields CDR1 MNHEY and CDR2 SVGAGI. The CDR3 reads CASSYGGTNEQFF. The CDR3 nucleotides are TGTGCCAGCAGTTACGGGGGGACCAATGAGCAGTTCTTC.

J is TRBJ2-3 and V is TRBV20-1; maybe TRBD1 (7 bases). V was trimmed by 0 bases and J by 2 bases, leaving 18 bases between them. This CDR3 has 17 residues. Germline V gene sequence: CDR1 DFQATT, CDR2 SNEGSKA (reference sequence). The CDR3 coding sequence is TGCAGTGCTAGAGATAGGAGGGGGCGGTTGAACACAGATACGCAGTATTTT. Its translation: CSARDRRGRLNTDTQYF.

The chain uses TRBV6-6 and TRBJ1-4, with D uncertain. Between the trimmed V and J ends, which lost 5 bases and 8 bases, there was a span of 15 bases. This CDR3 has 14 amino acids. From germline, CDR1 is MNHNY and CDR2 SVGAGI (reference sequence). The CDR3 DNA is TGTGCCAGCAGTCACCGTGGGTTGCGGGAAAAACTGTTTTTT. Its protein product is CASSHRGLREKLFF.

This chain joins TRBV28 and TRBJ2-3; D possibly uses TRBD1 or TRBD2 (5 bases each). The V gene lost 10 bases and the J gene lost 10 bases, with 21 bases spanning the gap. Per germline, CDR1 MDHEN and CDR2 SYDVKM. This CDR3 region has 13 residues. The CDR3 is CATSGPLFQSQYF. The CDR3 DNA sequence: TGTGCCACCTCGGGACCACTTTTCCAGTCGCAGTATTTT.

This chain connects TRBV7-2 to TRBJ2-3; a weak D match, TRBD2 (5 bases). The V end lost 5 bases, the J end lost 0 bases, and 9 bases lay between the germline ends. Germline CDR1 SGHTA, CDR2 FQGNSA. The CDR3 length is 14 residues. CDR3 residues: CASSGSYSTDTQYF. CDR3 nucleotides: TGTGCCAGCAGCGGGAGTTATAGCACAGATACGCAGTATTTT.

There are a few counts of this clonotype. The gene calls are TRBV4-3 and TRBJ2-1; D unresolved. This CDR3 comprises 20 residues. Germline lookup yields CDR1 LGHNA and CDR2 YSLEER. V was cut by 0 bases and J by 9 bases, with 30 bases left in between. The CDR3 DNA sequence: TGCGCCAGCAGCCAAGATTACACCACTCGGACCCTCTACGGCAACCCTGAGCAGTTCTTC. Translating gives CASSQDYTTRTLYGNPEQFF.

The V and J genes are TRBV12-3 or TRBV12-4 and TRBJ2-7, with 13 bases aligning to TRBD2. The CDR3 totals 16 residues. The V gene end was trimmed by 0 bases and the J gene end by 4 bases; junction bases not matched to a gene: 3. CDR3 DNA: TGTGCCAGCAGTTTAGCCGGGACTAGCGGGATATACGAGCAGTACTTC. It translates to CASSLAGTSGIYEQYF.

The chain recombines TRBV6-5 with TRBJ2-7, with D tentatively TRBD1 (6 bases). The CDR3 loop spans 14 amino acids. V dropped 8 bases and J dropped 4 bases, with 18 bases sitting between them. Per the germline V gene, CDR1 is MNHEY and CDR2 is SVGAGI. DNA for the CDR3: TGTGCCAGCTCGATACAGGGCAGACCTTACGAGCAGTACTTC. This codes for CASSIQGRPYEQYF.

In this sample, this clonotype turned up a few times. V and J are TRBV29-1 and TRBJ2-1; D might be TRBD1 (6 bases). Germline assignment: CDR1 SQVTM and CDR2 ANQGSEA. Deletions cut 4 bases from V and 10 bases from J, with 11 bases between. The CDR3 sequence is 11 residues long. In DNA form, the CDR3 reads TGCAGCGTTGCCAACAGGGACGAGCAGTTCTTC. This codes for CSVANRDEQFF.

The CDR3 nucleotides read TGTGCCAGCAGCTTCAGGGGATGGGAGCAGTACTTC. It yields the protein CASSFRGWEQYF. The V call is TRBV7-9, the J call TRBJ2-5; tentative D call: TRBD1 (6 bases). This CDR3 is 12 amino acids long. Germline CDR1 reads SEHNR; CDR2 reads FQNEAQ (reference sequence). The ends were cut back, 3 bases at V and 11 bases at J, with 13 bases in the middle. The full variable domain, rest sourced from reference TRBV7-9 and TRBJ2-5, is DTGVSQNPRHKITKRGQNVTFRCDPISEHNRLYWYRQTLGQGPEFLTYFQNEAQLEKSRLLSDRFSAERPKGSFSTLEIQRTEQGDSAMYLCASSFRGWEQYFGPGTRLLVL.

In this sample, this clonotype turned up a few times. V is TRBV7-9 and J is TRBJ2-7; 7 nucleotides align to TRBD1. The CDR3 is 17 residues long. Per germline, CDR1 SEHNR and CDR2 FQNEAQ (reference sequence). J gave up 4 bases and V 2 bases, and 14 bases lay outside the gene matches. For the CDR3, the DNA is TGTGCCAGCAGCTTATATGGTCAGGGGGAAGGGATATACGAGCAGTACTTC. This codes for CASSLYGQGEGIYEQYF.

CDR3 loop: CASSLWFAMEQYF. DNA of the CDR3: TGTGCCAGCAGTTTATGGTTCGCAATGGAGCAGTACTTC. The rearrangement links TRBV28 to TRBJ2-4; D ambiguous. The CDR3 spans 13 residues. Germline V CDR1 and CDR2: MDHEN, SYDVKM. Deletions cut 0 bases from V and 13 bases from J, with 13 bases between.

The chain couples TRBV24-1 to TRBJ1-4; maybe TRBD1 (5 bases). Germline V gene sequence: CDR1 KGHDR, CDR2 SFDVKD. The V gene lost 4 bases and the J gene lost 8 bases, with 16 bases spanning the gap. This CDR3 has 15 amino acids. CDR3 nucleotide sequence: TGTGCCACCAGTGAAGGGCGATGGGGGAAGGAAAAACTGTTTTTT. Translated: CATSEGRWGKEKLFF.

On this clonotype: One base away lies a much larger clone, so this may be a sequencing read error. The CDR3 carries no conserved terminal phenylalanine or tryptophan, so it likely arises from a read error. The V call is TRBV27, the J call TRBJ1-2, with D perhaps matching TRBD1 (5 bases). In germline, CDR1 is MNHEY, CDR2 SMNVEV (reference sequence). This CDR3 spans 14 amino acids. Trimming shortened V by 6 bases and J by 2 bases, and 13 bases separated the two germline ends. CDR3 sequence (DNA): TGTGCCAGCAGCCCCGTGGGGGTCAACTATGGCTACACCGTC. Amino acid sequence: CASSPVGVNYGYTV.

The sample holds a few counts of this clonotype. A read error may explain this, as a much larger clone is one base away. V usage is TRBV7-3 and J usage is TRBJ2-5; no firm D call. This CDR3 contains 15 residues. In germline, CDR1 is SGHTA, CDR2 FQGTGA. The CDR3 DNA reads as TGTGCCAGCAGCTTATTGTCGGGCCGCCAAGGGACCCAGTACTTC. It yields the protein CASSLLSGRQGTQYF.